The 27 T cell receptor beta chains given below trace back to one sample, sequenced in a study of T cells after somatic rescue of genetic block. The data were produced by immunoSEQ multiplex PCR, yet TCRdb's version contains in-frame clones alone and is incomplete. Among more than 65,000 clones listed, roughly 91% were seen once. Source material: peripheral blood mononuclear cells (PBMCs). The receptors derive from a man aged 30-40 years.

The chain has TRBV29-1 and TRBJ2-7; D perhaps matches TRBD1 (5 bases). The germline CDR1 and CDR2 sequences are SQVTM and ANQGSEA. The germline V and J ends were trimmed by 5 bases and 0 bases, with 20 bases remaining between them. The CDR3 contains 16 residues. CDR3 region: CSVRVRGSVSSYEQYF. The CDR3 bases are TGCAGCGTTCGAGTAAGGGGCAGCGTGAGCTCCTACGAGCAGTACTTC.

V gene TRBV28 combines with J gene TRBJ1-4; the D is unclear. This CDR3 has 12 amino acids. The V gene's germline CDR1 is MDHEN and CDR2 SYDVKM. V lost 6 bases, J lost 5 bases, and 7 bases lay in between. The CDR3 sequence is CASRVWNEKLFF. The DNA of the CDR3 is TGTGCCAGCAGGGTATGGAATGAAAAACTGTTTTTT.

The chain links TRBV25-1 to TRBJ2-5; D tentatively fits TRBD1 or TRBD2 (5 bases each). V lost 6 bases and J 1 base, leaving 15 bases between the germline ends. CDR1 and CDR2 from the germline V gene are MGHDK and SYGVNS. The CDR3 extends over 15 amino acids. DNA for the CDR3: TGTGCCAGCAGCCCGGGGCTGGTTTTCCAAGAGACCCAGTACTTC. Protein: CASSPGLVFQETQYF.

V gene TRBV2 combines with J gene TRBJ2-5; a possible D gene is TRBD1 (5 bases). The CDR3 contains 14 residues. CDR1 is SNHLY and CDR2 is FYNNEI in the germline V gene. Between the trimmed V and J ends, which lost 7 bases and 0 bases, there was a span of 12 bases. CDR3 protein: CASTADTYQETQYF. CDR3 DNA: TGTGCCAGCACCGCGGACACCTACCAAGAGACCCAGTACTTC.

This sequence joins TRBV30 and TRBJ1-5; D is undetermined. CDR1 and CDR2 from the germline V gene are GTSNPN and SVGIG (reference sequence). There are 13 residues in the CDR3. V was pared by 1 base and J by 4 bases, with 8 bases between. This CDR3 is CAWSDPGNQPQHF. In nucleotides, the CDR3 is TGTGCCTGGAGTGATCCGGGAAATCAGCCCCAGCATTTT.

As for this clone: At one end, the junction sequence differs from germline, possibly due to a read error. This sequence joins TRBV11-2 and TRBJ2-5; the D gene is possibly TRBD1 (5 bases). The length of the CDR3 is 12 residues. Per germline, CDR1 SGHAT and CDR2 FQNNGV. The CDR3 region is CASSLAVQVPNF. DNA for the CDR3: TGTGCCAGCAGCTTAGCTGTACAGGTTCCTAACTTC.

The chain carries TRBV4-1 and TRBJ1-2; D unresolved. Trimming shortened V by 3 bases and J by 8 bases, and 7 bases separated the two germline ends. The CDR3 is made up of 11 amino acids. Germline values: CDR1 MGHRA, CDR2 YSYEKL. CDR3 DNA sequence: TGCGCCAGCAGCCAGATGGGAGGCTACACCTTC. Its protein product is CASSQMGGYTF.

This chain connects TRBV25-1 to TRBJ1-5, with D maybe TRBD1 (5 bases). Germline V gene lookup returns CDR1 MGHDK and CDR2 SYGVNS. Deletions cut 8 bases from V and 4 bases from J, with 15 bases between. The CDR3 is 14 residues long. CDR3 DNA: TGTGCCAGCCGGGGGTCAGGGTCAAATCAGCCCCAGCATTTT. It encodes CASRGSGSNQPQHF. The full variable domain, rest sourced from reference TRBV25-1 and TRBJ1-5, is EADIYQTPRYLVIGTGKKITLECSQTMGHDKMYWYQQDPGMELHLIHYSYGVNSTEKGDLSSESTVSRIRTEHFPLTLESARPSHTSQYLCASRGSGSNQPQHFGDGTRLSIL.

V usage is TRBV2 and J usage is TRBJ1-4, with D possibly TRBD1 on 5 matching bases. CDR1 SNHLY and CDR2 FYNNEI come from the germline V gene. Trimming shortened V by 0 bases and J by 5 bases, and 13 bases separated the two germline ends. CDR3 length: 16 amino acids. CDR3 bases: TGTGCCAGCAGTGAAGCGGGCCAGGGCCTAAATGAAAAACTGTTTTTT. Translating it yields CASSEAGQGLNEKLFF.

V usage is TRBV5-1 and J usage is TRBJ1-1; D is uncertain. V lost 2 bases to trimming and J lost 2 bases, with 7 bases between them. This CDR3 region has 13 residues. From germline, CDR1 is SGHRS and CDR2 YFSETQ. The CDR3 bases are TGCGCCAGCAGCTTACTCGCCAACACTGAAGCTTTCTTT. Its translation is CASSLLANTEAFF.

The genes are TRBV7-3 and TRBJ2-3, with 11 bases identical to TRBD2. In germline, CDR1 is SGHTA, CDR2 FQGTGA. The CDR3 extends over 17 amino acids. V shed 4 bases, J shed 3 bases, and the junction held 9 bases outside the gene matches. CDR3 DNA: TGTGCCAGCAGCTCGCGTAGCGGGGGGGTTTTAACAGATACGCAGTATTTT. Translation: CASSSRSGGVLTDTQYF.

The rearrangement links TRBV4-3 to TRBJ1-2, with unresolved D. The germline V gene has CDR1 LGHNA and CDR2 YSLEER. This CDR3 region has 15 residues. With 0 bases removed from V and 5 bases from J, the gap between germline ends came to 13 bases. The CDR3 DNA sequence: TGCGCCAGCAGCCAAGATCTTAGGCCCTTTTATGGCTACACCTTC. It yields the protein CASSQDLRPFYGYTF.

The rearrangement uses TRBV6-1 and TRBJ2-3; D is perhaps TRBD1 (7 bases). This CDR3 spans 14 amino acids. Germline CDR1 reads MNHNS; CDR2 reads SASEGT. V lost 5 bases, J lost 8 bases, and 17 bases lay in between. The chain's CDR3 is CASSQRAQGGTQYF. CDR3 sequence (DNA): TGTGCCAGCAGTCAGCGGGCCCAGGGGGGTACGCAGTATTTT.

The V gene is TRBV20-1, the J gene TRBJ2-3, with 8 positions matching TRBD1. Germline V gene sequence: CDR1 DFQATT, CDR2 SNEGSKA (reference sequence). The CDR3 consists of 10 residues. V lost 7 bases and J lost 10; bases outside the gene matches: 4. The CDR3 here is CSVYRGSQYF. DNA for the CDR3: TGCAGTGTCTACAGGGGGTCGCAGTATTTT.

The rearrangement links TRBV7-8 to TRBJ2-7; 13 bases match TRBD2. The CDR3 is made up of 14 amino acids. The V segment lost 6 bases and the J segment 4 bases; nucleotides outside the gene matches: 3. Per germline, CDR1 SGHVS and CDR2 FQNEAQ. The CDR3: CASSGLAGVYEQYF. The CDR3 DNA is TGTGCCAGCAGTGGACTAGCGGGAGTTTACGAGCAGTACTTC.

The genes are TRBV2 and TRBJ1-6; possible D gene TRBD1, 6 bases. CDR3 length: 13 amino acids. The ends were cut back, 8 bases at V and 9 bases at J, with 14 bases in the middle. CDR1 is SNHLY, CDR2 FYNNEI, per germline. CDR3 residues: CASLQGDGSPLHF. CDR3 sequence (DNA): TGTGCCAGCCTACAGGGAGATGGTTCACCCCTCCACTTT.

The chain recombines TRBV2 with TRBJ2-7; the match to TRBD1 covers 7 bases. CDR1 and CDR2 (germline): SNHLY, FYNNEI. V lost 7 bases, J lost 0 bases, and 3 bases stayed unmatched. The CDR3 consists of 13 residues. The CDR3 region has the DNA TGTGCCAGCAACAGGGACAGCTCCTACGAGCAGTACTTC. This translates into CASNRDSSYEQYF.

The rearrangement links TRBV5-1 to TRBJ2-3; 9 nucleotides agree with TRBD2. The junction had 3 bases not matched to a gene; V was cut back by 0 bases and J by 4 bases. Germline-derived CDR1 and CDR2 are SGHRS and YFSETQ. The CDR3 extends over 15 amino acids. For the CDR3, the DNA is TGCGCCAGCAGCTTGGTAGCGGGAGTACCAGATACGCAGTATTTT. Its protein product is CASSLVAGVPDTQYF.

The J gene is TRBJ2-6, the V gene TRBV5-4; D remains unclear. Looked up from germline, CDR1 is SGHNT and CDR2 is YYREEE (reference sequence). This CDR3 comprises 14 residues. V was cut by 2 bases and J by 4 bases, with 7 bases left in between. This CDR3 is CASSFTGGANVLTF. The CDR3 DNA sequence: TGTGCCAGCAGCTTTACCGGCGGGGCCAACGTCCTGACTTTC.

The rearrangement uses TRBV5-6 and TRBJ1-6; possibly TRBD1 for D (6 bases). V was clipped by 2 bases and J by 8 bases, with 11 bases between them. Germline V gives CDR1 SGHDT, CDR2 YYEEEE. The CDR3 runs to 14 residues. CDR3 amino acids: CASSLVGGDSPLHF. The DNA of the CDR3 is TGTGCCAGCAGCTTAGTAGGGGGGGATTCACCCCTCCACTTT.

The chain links TRBV19 to TRBJ1-2; D gene ambiguous. V was shortened by 7 bases and J by 0 bases, with 9 bases between the two germline ends. This CDR3 has 13 amino acids. Germline values: CDR1 LNHDA, CDR2 SQIVND (reference sequence). The CDR3 DNA reads as TGTGCCAGTAAAACTACAGCTAACTATGGCTACACCTTC. As protein: CASKTTANYGYTF.

The V call is TRBV14, the J call TRBJ2-2; 14 bases map to TRBD2. After removal of 4 bases from V and 4 bases from J, the junction contained 5 bases not matched to a gene. The CDR3 extends over 17 amino acids. Germline V gives CDR1 SGHDN, CDR2 FVKESK. The CDR3 DNA follows: TGTGCCAGCAGCCCGAGACTAGCGGGAGGGCCCACCGGGGAGCTGTTTTTT. Its protein product is CASSPRLAGGPTGELFF. The full variable domain, in which reference TRBV14 and TRBJ2-2 provide the parts outside the CDR3, is EAGVTQFPSHSVIEKGQTVTLRCDPISGHDNLYWYRRVMGKEIKFLLHFVKESKQDESGMPNNRFLAERTGGTYSTLKVQPAELEDSGVYFCASSPRLAGGPTGELFFGEGSRLTVL.

This chain connects TRBV11-2 to TRBJ2-3, with 11 bases lining up with TRBD2. The CDR3 has 17 amino acids. Germline CDR1 SGHAT, CDR2 FQNNGV. The junction had 9 bases not matched to a gene; V was cut back by 5 bases and J by 2 bases. Written as DNA, the CDR3 is TGTGCCAGCAGCAAGTTCACGACTAGCGGGGACACAGATACGCAGTATTTT. This codes for CASSKFTTSGDTDTQYF.

This chain joins TRBV19 and TRBJ1-5, with TRBD1 as a possible D gene (6 bases). Trimming shortened V by 7 bases and J by 3 bases, and 16 bases separated the two germline ends. Germline V CDR1 and CDR2: LNHDA, SQIVND (reference sequence). The CDR3 is 15 amino acids. CDR3 protein: CASTNVGGDNQPQHF. CDR3 sequence (DNA): TGTGCCAGTACCAACGTAGGGGGTGACAATCAGCCCCAGCATTTT.

The rearrangement joins TRBV5-1 to TRBJ2-1; 8 bases fit TRBD2. The J segment lost 1 base and the V segment lost 4 bases, leaving 1 base of the junction unmatched. This CDR3 has 14 residues. Germline loops: CDR1 SGHRS, CDR2 YFSETQ. The CDR3 region is CASSPGGSYNEQFF. The CDR3 DNA follows: TGCGCCAGCAGCCCGGGGGGGTCCTACAATGAGCAGTTCTTC.

This chain links TRBV19 with TRBJ2-7; TRBD2 matches at 7 bases. Germline V gives CDR1 LNHDA, CDR2 SQIVND (reference sequence). The CDR3 consists of 13 residues. Trimming took 11 bases from V and 5 from J; bases not matched to a gene: 12. The CDR3 nucleotides are TGTGCCGTAGAGCGGCGGGAGAGTCACGAGCAGTACTTC. Its translation is CAVERRESHEQYF. Variable domain in full (rest from reference TRBV19 and TRBJ2-7): DGGITQSPKYLFRKEGQNVTLSCEQNLNHDAMYWYRQDPGQGLRLIYYSQIVNDFQKGDIAEGYSVSREKKESFPLTVTSAQKNPTAFYLCAVERRESHEQYFGPGTRLTVT.

This chain links TRBV19 with TRBJ1-1; 7 nucleotides match TRBD1. The V gene end was trimmed by 4 bases and the J gene end by 4 bases; junction bases not matched to a gene: 9. The CDR3 has 15 amino acids. Germline CDR1 reads LNHDA; CDR2 reads SQIVND (reference sequence). The DNA for the CDR3 is TGTGCCAGTAGTACCATGACAGGGTCAGGCACTGAAGCTTTCTTT. As protein: CASSTMTGSGTEAFF.